These 18 T cell receptor beta chains were all obtained from the same sample, sequenced in a study of cytomegalovirus exposure and HLA in healthy donors. The repertoire was sequenced with immunoSEQ multiplex PCR; TCRdb's copy has only in-frame clones and lacks some. This table has around 300,000 clones, 65% to 90% appearing once. Material: PBMCs. Receptor source: a woman aged 18-29 years in good health and CMV-seronegative.

The chain carries TRBV6-6 and TRBJ2-3; 9 nucleotides agree with TRBD2. This CDR3 has 16 amino acids. Trimming at V came to 0 bases and at J to 2 bases, leaving 3 bases not matched to a gene. Germline lookup yields CDR1 MNHNY and CDR2 SVGAGI (reference sequence). The CDR3, as DNA: TGTGCCAGCAGTTACTCCGGACTAGCGTTCACAGATACGCAGTATTTT. Its translation is CASSYSGLAFTDTQYF.

The rearrangement uses TRBV19 and TRBJ2-7, with D possibly TRBD2 on 6 matching bases. V was clipped by 10 bases and J by 1 base, with 17 bases between them. The CDR3 runs 14 residues. Germline-derived CDR1 and CDR2 are LNHDA and SQIVND (reference sequence). CDR3 bases: TGTGCCACGACGAGCGGGCCTATGTCCTACGAGCAGTACTTC. Residues: CATTSGPMSYEQYF.

This clone was found many times. V usage is TRBV7-2 and J usage is TRBJ1-1; D gene uncertain. The CDR3 extends over 11 amino acids. Germline CDR1 is SGHTA and CDR2 is FQGNSA. Written as DNA, the CDR3 is TGTGCGGGCATGGTGAACACTGAAGCTTTCTTT. Translation gives CAGMVNTEAFF.

J is TRBJ2-1 and V is TRBV6-6, with 7 bases matching TRBD1. The length of the CDR3 is 15 residues. V lost 7 bases to trimming and J lost 3 bases; unmatched junction nucleotides: 9. In germline, CDR1 is MNHNY, CDR2 SVGAGI (reference sequence). The CDR3 coding sequence is TGTGCCAGCATCCGATCCGGGACAGACTACAATGAGCAGTTCTTC. It codes for CASIRSGTDYNEQFF.

Written as DNA, the CDR3 is TGTGCCTGGAGTTGGTGGCAGGGTCGAAACGAGCAGTACTTC. Protein sequence: CAWSWWQGRNEQYF. The V call is TRBV30, the J call TRBJ2-7, with a weak D call TRBD1 (5 bases). This CDR3 contains 14 residues. V lost 2 bases and J lost 5, with 16 bases in between. Germline V CDR1 and CDR2: GTSNPN, SVGIG (reference sequence).

The chain uses TRBV6-5 and TRBJ2-1, with 11 bases aligning to TRBD2. With V trimmed by 6 bases and J by 9 bases, 10 bases remained unmatched. The CDR3 has 15 residues. CDR1 and CDR2 from the germline V gene are MNHEY and SVGAGI. This CDR3 is CASRLAGGPSSEQFF. The DNA for the CDR3 is TGTGCCAGCAGATTAGCGGGGGGGCCTAGCAGTGAGCAGTTCTTC.

The gene calls are TRBV28 and TRBJ2-5; TRBD1 agrees at 8 bases. Germline V gene data show CDR1 as MDHEN and CDR2 as SYDVKM. The CDR3 contains 15 residues. V dropped 3 bases and J dropped 5; count of bases not matched to a gene: 8. The CDR3 DNA follows: TGTGCCAGCAGTTTTGTGGACAGGGCCGGGGAGACCCAGTACTTC. Its protein is CASSFVDRAGETQYF.

The chain links TRBV30 to TRBJ1-5; D gene unclear. Looked up from germline, CDR1 is GTSNPN and CDR2 is SVGIG (reference sequence). Trimming pared 0 bases from V and 5 bases from J, leaving 14 bases between. The CDR3 length is 15 residues. The CDR3 nucleotides read TGTGCCTGGAGTGTTTTAGCGGCTCGCGATCAGCCCCAGCATTTT. Protein sequence: CAWSVLAARDQPQHF.

The chain has TRBV19 and TRBJ2-3; TRBD1 matches 8 bases. Germline V lookup: CDR1 LNHDA, CDR2 SQIVND (reference sequence). V lost 9 bases and J lost 4; bases outside the gene matches: 6. The CDR3 contains 13 residues. CDR3 sequence: CASKDRAPDTQYF. In DNA, the CDR3 is TGTGCCAGCAAGGACAGGGCGCCAGATACGCAGTATTTT.

The chain couples TRBV11-3 to TRBJ2-1; tentative D call: TRBD2 (6 bases). CDR3 length equals 13 residues. The germline V gene has CDR1 SGHNT and CDR2 YENEEA. V dropped 0 bases and J dropped 7 bases, with 7 bases sitting between them. Written as DNA, the CDR3 is TGTGCCAGCAGCTTAGATGGGGGGAATGAGCAGTTCTTC. Amino acid sequence: CASSLDGGNEQFF.

CDR3 DNA: TGTGCCTGGGAGGGACTTACGAGCTCCTACGAGCAGTACTTC. This sequence encodes CAWEGLTSSYEQYF. The rearrangement links TRBV30 to TRBJ2-7, with D possibly matching TRBD2 (6 bases). The germline gives CDR1 GTSNPN, CDR2 SVGIG (reference sequence). CDR3 length: 14 amino acids. With 5 bases removed from V and 0 bases from J, the gap between germline ends came to 14 bases.

J is TRBJ2-1 and V is TRBV15; D is possibly TRBD1 (5 bases). From germline, CDR1 is LNHNV and CDR2 YYDKDF (reference sequence). V lost 1 base, J lost 4 bases, and 11 bases lay in between. CDR3 size: 15 residues. The CDR3 region has the DNA TGTGCCACCAGCAGAGGGGTAGGGGCATACAATGAGCAGTTCTTC. Its translation is CATSRGVGAYNEQFF. The full variable domain, with the rest looked up from reference TRBV15 and TRBJ2-1, is DAMVIQNPRYQVTQFGKPVTLSCSQTLNHNVMYWYQQKSSQAPKLLFHYYDKDFNNEADTPDNFQSRRPNTSFCFLDIRSPGLGDTAMYLCATSRGVGAYNEQFFGPGTRLTVL.

V gene TRBV25-1 combines with J gene TRBJ2-3, with 8 bases fitting TRBD1. The V and J ends lost 9 bases and 3 bases, in that order; junction bases with no gene match: 5. Germline V gives CDR1 MGHDK, CDR2 SYGVNS. The CDR3 spans 13 residues. CDR3 loop: CASKDRATDTQYF. The CDR3 coding sequence is TGTGCCAGTAAGGACAGGGCTACAGATACGCAGTATTTT.

V and J are TRBV9 and TRBJ1-1, with 8 positions matching TRBD1. The germline gives CDR1 SGDLS, CDR2 YYNGEE. CDR3 length equals 13 residues. V gave up 0 bases and J gave up 7 bases; unmatched junction bases: 2. This CDR3 is CASSVGGTGEAFF. In nucleotides, the CDR3 is TGTGCCAGCAGCGTAGGAGGGACAGGTGAAGCTTTCTTT.

The gene calls are TRBV7-9 and TRBJ1-4; a weak D match, TRBD1 (5 bases). Germline lookup yields CDR1 SEHNR and CDR2 FQNEAQ (reference sequence). The CDR3 has 13 amino acids. The germline V and J ends were trimmed by 5 bases and 8 bases, with 12 bases remaining between them. This CDR3 reads CASSPYYREKLFF. Here the CDR3 DNA reads TGTGCCAGCAGCCCTTATTACAGGGAAAAACTGTTTTTT.

For the CDR3, the DNA is TGTGCCAGTACCCCGACTAGCGGGCCTTCCTACGAGCAGTACTTC. It translates to CASTPTSGPSYEQYF. This sequence joins TRBV19 and TRBJ2-7; 10 bases align to TRBD2. This CDR3 region has 15 residues. The V gene's germline CDR1 is LNHDA and CDR2 SQIVND (reference sequence). J was trimmed by 1 base and V by 7 bases; bases with no gene match: 7.

The chain links TRBV6-5 to TRBJ2-3; perhaps TRBD2 as D (6 bases). The CDR3 is 14 residues long. CDR1 MNHEY and CDR2 SVGAGI come from the germline V gene. With 5 bases removed from V and 4 bases from J, the gap between germline ends came to 13 bases. As DNA, the CDR3 is TGTGCCAGCAGTCGGCCCTCGGGGGCAGATACGCAGTATTTT. Protein product: CASSRPSGADTQYF.

The genes are TRBV5-1 and TRBJ2-7, with 11 bases that match TRBD2. Unmatched junction bases numbered 5, after V lost 3 bases and J lost 3 bases. Looked up from germline, CDR1 is SGHRS and CDR2 is YFSETQ. The CDR3 is 15 residues long. The chain's CDR3 is CASSSGLAGYYEQYF. In DNA form, the CDR3 reads TGCGCCAGCAGCTCCGGACTAGCGGGTTACTACGAGCAGTACTTC.